The 16 T cell receptor beta chains listed next were all sequenced from one sample in a study of Graves' ophthalmopathy and Graves' hyperthyroidism. RNA transcripts yielded amplified TCR beta CDR3 regions. RT-PCR with HTBI primers came first, then second-round multiplex PCR. Using its own MiXCR run on the multiplex PCR reads, TCRdb lists one record per CDR3 protein. In the table there are 580,000 or so distinct CDR3 sequences, 35% to 40% of which are singletons. Source material: peripheral blood or thyroid tissue (not recorded which). The receptors stem from an adult man with Graves' hyperthyroidism.

J is TRBJ2-1 and V is TRBV2, with D hard to call. Germline V gene data show CDR1 as SNHLY and CDR2 as FYNNEI. V was clipped by 2 bases and J by 10 bases, with 6 bases between them. The CDR3 is 11 residues long. The CDR3: CASSERWEQFF. For the CDR3, the DNA is TGTGCCAGCAGTGAAAGGTGGGAGCAGTTCTTC. Looking up the rest from reference TRBV2 and TRBJ2-1 gives the full variable domain: EPEVTQTPSHQVTQMGQEVILRCVPISNHLYFYWYRQILGQKVEFLVSFYNNEISEKSEIFDDQFSVERPDGSNFTLKIRSTKLEDSAMYFCASSERWEQFFGPGTRLTVL.

The chain joins TRBV19 to TRBJ1-2; possible D gene TRBD1, 6 bases. Trimming took 5 bases from V and 4 from J, leaving 17 bases between them. This CDR3 has 15 amino acids. The germline V gene has CDR1 LNHDA and CDR2 SQIVND (reference sequence). CDR3 amino acids: CASSSLGGRIYGYTF. The CDR3 DNA follows: TGTGCCAGTAGTTCGTTGGGGGGGCGCATCTATGGCTACACCTTC.

As DNA, the CDR3 is TGCGCCAGCAGCCAAGTGCCAGGGGGGTTCACTGAAGCTTTCTTT. As protein: CASSQVPGGFTEAFF. The genes are TRBV4-1 and TRBJ1-1, with 7 bases identical to TRBD1. The CDR3 length is 15 residues. J gave up 4 bases and V 1 base, and 6 bases lay outside the gene matches. CDR1 is MGHRA, CDR2 YSYEKL, per germline.

The chain employs TRBV5-1 and TRBJ2-2, with D unresolved. CDR3 length: 14 residues. V was shortened by 4 bases and J by 8 bases, with 15 bases between the two germline ends. CDR1 and CDR2 (germline): SGHRS, YFSETQ. The CDR3 bases are TGCGCCAGCAGCCCCGGACCCTCCGGGGGGGAGCTGTTTTTT. Translating gives CASSPGPSGGELFF. The full variable domain, rest sourced from reference TRBV5-1 and TRBJ2-2, is KAGVTQTPRYLIKTRGQQVTLSCSPISGHRSVSWYQQTPGQGLQFLFEYFSETQRNKGNFPGRFSGRQFSNSRSEMNVSTLELGDSALYLCASSPGPSGGELFFGEGSRLTVL.

V and J are TRBV29-1 and TRBJ2-2, with 9 positions matching TRBD1. Trimming at V came to 6 bases and at J to 1 base, leaving 6 bases not matched to a gene. Germline loops: CDR1 SQVTM, CDR2 ANQGSEA. The CDR3 extends over 15 amino acids. As DNA, the CDR3 is TGCAGCGTGGACAGGGGTTCCATGAACACCGGGGAGCTGTTTTTT. Amino acids: CSVDRGSMNTGELFF.

This clonotype appeared a few times. V is TRBV7-2 and J is TRBJ2-5, with D possibly being TRBD2 (7 bases). CDR3 length: 16 amino acids. V lost 3 bases to trimming and J lost 5 bases, with 19 bases between them. The germline CDR1 and CDR2 sequences are SGHTA and FQGNSA. CDR3 amino acids: CASSFGGGLSGETQYF. The DNA of the CDR3 is TGTGCCAGCAGCTTTGGGGGGGGCCTATCCGGGGAGACCCAGTACTTC.

With respect to this clonotype: As the CDR3 is not closed by the conserved phenylalanine or tryptophan, this likely results from a read error. J is TRBJ1-2 and V is TRBV20-1; D ambiguous. This CDR3 comprises 12 residues. CDR1 is DFQATT, CDR2 SNEGSKA, per germline (reference sequence). The CDR3 reads CNARKGGYGYTL. The CDR3 DNA is TGCAATGCTAGGAAGGGCGGCTATGGCTACACCCTC.

This clonotype appeared many times. The rearrangement links TRBV7-9 to TRBJ1-5; D is perhaps TRBD1 (5 bases). The CDR3 loop spans 17 amino acids. The germline V gene has CDR1 SEHNR and CDR2 FQNEAQ (reference sequence). Between the trimmed V and J ends, which lost 0 bases and 0 bases, there was a span of 12 bases. CDR3: CASSLAGGPYSNQPQHF. CDR3 bases: TGTGCCAGCAGCTTAGCGGGGGGACCCTATAGCAATCAGCCCCAGCATTTT.

The chain combines TRBV19 with TRBJ1-3, with 7 bases lining up with TRBD1. The length of the CDR3 is 15 residues. Germline CDR1 and CDR2: LNHDA and SQIVND (reference sequence). Trimming removed 7 bases from V and 0 bases from J; junction bases left unmatched: 6. The CDR3 region is CASTRTGYSGNTIYF. The CDR3 DNA reads as TGTGCCAGTACCCGGACAGGCTACTCTGGAAACACCATATATTTT.

The J gene is TRBJ2-7, the V gene TRBV2; no clear D gene. The ends were cut back, 2 bases at V and 2 bases at J, with 13 bases in the middle. Germline V lookup: CDR1 SNHLY, CDR2 FYNNEI. The CDR3 has 15 amino acids. CDR3 amino acids: CASSEPRTQTYEQYF. The DNA of the CDR3 is TGTGCCAGCAGTGAACCAAGGACCCAAACCTACGAGCAGTACTTC.

This clonotype occurred many times. The gene calls are TRBV2 and TRBJ1-4, with 9 nucleotides matching TRBD1. The CDR3 is 14 residues long. CDR1 SNHLY and CDR2 FYNNEI come from the germline V gene. V shed 10 bases and J 8 bases; nucleotides not matched to a gene: 11. CDR3 sequence: CATETGTGFEKLFF. CDR3 bases: TGTGCCACTGAGACCGGGACAGGGTTCGAAAAACTGTTTTTT.

This clonotype came up many times. In DNA, the CDR3 is TGTGCCAGCAGCTTGGATCTTAATTGGAGGGGCTACACCTTC. Amino acids: CASSLDLNWRGYTF. This chain links TRBV5-8 with TRBJ1-2; D is unresolved. The CDR3 is 14 amino acids. The germline CDR1 and CDR2 sequences are SGHTS and YDEGEE. V lost 0 bases, J lost 8 bases, and 14 bases lay in between.

The chain uses TRBV5-1 and TRBJ1-3, with 10 bases fitting TRBD1. The end of the DNA fits TRBJ2-3 better, so the J call may be wrong. Germline V gene sequence: CDR1 SGHRS, CDR2 YFSETQ. The CDR3 sequence is 15 residues long. The CDR3: CASSLGDRGEDTQYF. The CDR3 DNA reads as TGCGCCAGCAGCTTGGGGGACAGGGGTGAAGATACGCAGTATTTT.

This clonotype was observed many times. J is TRBJ1-5 and V is TRBV20-1; no reliable D call. V was pared by 3 bases and J by 5 bases, with 8 bases between. This CDR3 has 12 amino acids. Per germline, CDR1 DFQATT and CDR2 SNEGSKA (reference sequence). For the CDR3, the DNA is TGCAGTGCTAGCGACGGAGATCAGCCCCAGCATTTT. Translating it yields CSASDGDQPQHF.

The sample holds many counts of this clonotype. This chain uses TRBV5-1 with TRBJ2-2; 9 nucleotides line up with TRBD1. Per the germline V gene, CDR1 is SGHRS and CDR2 is YFSETQ. This CDR3 contains 15 residues. After removal of 5 bases from V and 9 bases from J, the junction contained 11 bases not matched to a gene. CDR3 region: CASSFRQGDVRELFF. The CDR3, as DNA: TGCGCCAGCAGTTTCCGACAGGGGGACGTCCGGGAGCTGTTTTTT.

The chain joins TRBV20-1 to TRBJ1-6; D uncertain. V lost 0 bases to trimming and J lost 6 bases, with 18 bases between them. The CDR3 runs to 17 residues. Germline V gene data show CDR1 as DFQATT and CDR2 as SNEGSKA (reference sequence). The CDR3 sequence is CSARDSMAPGINSPLHF. CDR3 nucleotides: TGCAGTGCTAGAGACTCGATGGCCCCCGGGATTAATTCACCCCTCCACTTT.